The present TCR beta chain was sequenced within a study of blood T cell repertoires in COVID-19 (TCRdb year 2020). Background on the whole study: Collaborator samples came from the United States, Italy and Spain and covered acute and convalescent phases of COVID-19. Where available, HLA class I and class II types were taken from metadata supplied by the sample provider and were not determined by assay-based typing. The repertoires were made available in a free public database intended to serve as a resource for research on the immune response to SARS-CoV-2. The dataset comprised deeply sampled blood TCRbeta repertoires from subjects exposed to, actively infected with, or recovered from COVID-19. Sample metadata almost always included a de-identified subject ID, COVID-19 status, age in years and sex. Samples were obtained from the ongoing ImmuneRACE study (first 160 participants) and from 950 to 1,500 subjects provided by 6 global collaborators. The prospective study material was composed of cDNA or gDNA derived from T cells, B-cell-depleted T cells, or PBMCs. Results and caveats for the whole study, not just this receptor: How much clinical and demographic metadata was included differed by source and by participant, and the metadata was provided uncurated.

The collaborating institutions used their own protocols to collect whole blood in K2EDTA tubes. For TCRbeta analysis, collaborators shipped samples as frozen whole blood, isolated PBMCs, or DNA extracted from either of those sample types. In the case of this clone: The specificity of this receptor is unknown. No much larger clone exists at a distance of one base, and base qualities are not known.

CDR1 SGHDT and CDR2 YYEEEE are derived from the germline V gene. Inclusive of the bounding cysteine and phenylalanine, the CDR3 is 14 residues long. Of all the DNA, just the CDR3 is kept, 42 bases in frame from base 1. After removal of 4 bases from V and 6 bases from J, the junction retains 6 bases not matched to a gene. The immunoSEQ Assay, a bias-controlled multiplex PCR, was used to amplify TCRbeta CDR3 regions from genomic DNA. From the authors' description of their analysis: Within the assay, amplification of reference gene primers was used to estimate how many nucleated cells each sample contained. To quantify the absolute abundance of each unique TCRbeta CDR3 rearrangement, sequence reads were collapsed and filtered. Productive Simpson clonality was computed per sample as the square root of Simpson's diversity index over productive rearrangements. TCRdb took over this immuneACCESS table, retaining in-frame rearrangements with V and J assigned. Such tables are incomplete; in checked studies, under half of the missing clones stem from an unresolved V gene, and the remainder is unexplained. Clone size and the V and J calls come from that table; the DNA yielded D and trimming. Here the sample has 150,000 or so clones; around 82% occur a single time. The ten largest make up roughly 15% of the sample.

The sample was peripheral blood. This chain joins TRBV5-6 to TRBJ2-7, with 11 bases matching TRBD1. This TCR came from a human donor with acute or convalescent COVID-19. The donor label of this sample is uncertain. The DNA sequence is given as TGTGCCAGCAGCCCGGACAGGGGGCTAGGCGAGCAGTACTTC. Its protein product is CASSPDRGLGEQYF.